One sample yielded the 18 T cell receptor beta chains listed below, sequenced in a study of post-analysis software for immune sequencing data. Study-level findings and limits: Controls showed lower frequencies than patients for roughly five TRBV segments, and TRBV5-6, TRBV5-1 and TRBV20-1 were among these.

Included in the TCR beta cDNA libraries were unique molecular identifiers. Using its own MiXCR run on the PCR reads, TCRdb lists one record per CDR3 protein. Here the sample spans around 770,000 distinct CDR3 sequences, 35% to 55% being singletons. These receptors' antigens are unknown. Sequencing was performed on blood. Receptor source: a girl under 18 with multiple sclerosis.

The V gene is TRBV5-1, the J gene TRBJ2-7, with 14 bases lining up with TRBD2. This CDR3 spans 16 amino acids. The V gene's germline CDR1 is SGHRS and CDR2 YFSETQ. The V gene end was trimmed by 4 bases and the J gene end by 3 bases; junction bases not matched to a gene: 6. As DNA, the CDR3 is TGCGCCAGCAGCGGAACCGGGACTAGCGGGAGCTACGAGCAGTACTTC. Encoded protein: CASSGTGTSGSYEQYF.

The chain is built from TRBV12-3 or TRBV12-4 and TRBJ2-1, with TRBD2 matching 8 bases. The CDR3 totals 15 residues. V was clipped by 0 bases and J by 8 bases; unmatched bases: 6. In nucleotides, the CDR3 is TGTGCCAGCAGTTTAGCCCTAAGCGGGAGTTATGAGCAGTTCTTC. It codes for CASSLALSGSYEQFF.

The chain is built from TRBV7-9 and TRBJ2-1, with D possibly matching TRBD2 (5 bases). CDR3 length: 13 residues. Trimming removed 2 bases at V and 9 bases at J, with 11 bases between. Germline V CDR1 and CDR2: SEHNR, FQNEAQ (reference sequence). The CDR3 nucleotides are TGTGCCAGCAGCTTAAAGGAAGAGGGTGAGCAGTTCTTC. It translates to CASSLKEEGEQFF.

The CDR3 nucleotides are TGTGCCAGCAGAAGCGGGTCCAGCTCCTACAATGAGCAGTTCTTC. Translating gives CASRSGSSSYNEQFF. The chain couples TRBV7-2 to TRBJ2-1; D might be TRBD2 (6 bases). The CDR3 consists of 15 residues. V lost 6 bases and J lost 0, with 12 bases in between. In germline, CDR1 is SGHTA, CDR2 FQGNSA.

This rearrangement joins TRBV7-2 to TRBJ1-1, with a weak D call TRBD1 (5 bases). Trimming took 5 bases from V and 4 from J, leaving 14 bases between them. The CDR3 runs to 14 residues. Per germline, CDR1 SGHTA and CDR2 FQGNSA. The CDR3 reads CASSRGGGGTEAFF. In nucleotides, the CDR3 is TGTGCCAGCAGCCGGGGGGGTGGAGGCACTGAAGCTTTCTTT.

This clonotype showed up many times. Written as DNA, the CDR3 is TGCAGCGTTGCTCAGTCCCAAGAGACCCAGTACTTC. As protein: CSVAQSQETQYF. The chain recombines TRBV29-1 with TRBJ2-5; no clear D gene. Germline CDR1 reads SQVTM; CDR2 reads ANQGSEA. The CDR3 sequence is 12 residues long. The V end lost 4 bases, the J end lost 1 base, and 7 bases lay between the germline ends.

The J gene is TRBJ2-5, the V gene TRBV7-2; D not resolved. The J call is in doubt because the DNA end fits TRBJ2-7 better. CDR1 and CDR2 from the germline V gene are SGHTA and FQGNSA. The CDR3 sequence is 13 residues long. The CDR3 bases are TGTGCCAGCAGCTTAGACCCTAACTACGAGCAGTACTTC. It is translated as CASSLDPNYEQYF.

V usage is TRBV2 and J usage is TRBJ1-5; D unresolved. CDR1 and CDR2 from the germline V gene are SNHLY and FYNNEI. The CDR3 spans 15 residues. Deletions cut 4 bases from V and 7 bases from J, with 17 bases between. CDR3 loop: CASSVRVPEVQPQHF. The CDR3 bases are TGTGCCAGCAGTGTGCGGGTCCCCGAAGTGCAGCCCCAGCATTTT.

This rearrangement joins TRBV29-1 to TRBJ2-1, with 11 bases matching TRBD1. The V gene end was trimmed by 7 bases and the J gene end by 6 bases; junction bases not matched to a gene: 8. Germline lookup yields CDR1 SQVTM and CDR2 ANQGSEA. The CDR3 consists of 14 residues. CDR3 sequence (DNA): TGCAGCGCTGACACGGGACAGGGGGGCAATGAGCAGTTCTTC. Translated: CSADTGQGGNEQFF.

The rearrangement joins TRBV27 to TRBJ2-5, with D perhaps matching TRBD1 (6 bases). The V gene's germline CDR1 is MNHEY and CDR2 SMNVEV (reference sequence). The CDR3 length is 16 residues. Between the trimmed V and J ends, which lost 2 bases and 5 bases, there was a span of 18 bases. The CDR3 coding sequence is TGTGCCAGCAGTTTAAGTCGCGGGCAGGGGCGTGAGACCCAGTACTTC. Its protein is CASSLSRGQGRETQYF.

The CDR3: CSASFRRSLDNEQYF. In DNA, the CDR3 is TGCAGTGCTAGTTTTAGGAGGTCCCTTGACAACGAGCAGTACTTC. This sequence joins TRBV20-1 and TRBJ2-5; D perhaps matches TRBD2 (5 bases). The DNA matches TRBJ2-7 better at its end, which makes the J call doubtful. The CDR3 runs 15 residues. Germline CDR1 and CDR2: DFQATT and SNEGSKA (reference sequence).

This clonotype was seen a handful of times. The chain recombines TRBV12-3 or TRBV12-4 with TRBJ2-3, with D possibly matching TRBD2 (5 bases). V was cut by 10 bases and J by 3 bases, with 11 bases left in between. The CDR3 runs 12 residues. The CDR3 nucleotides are TGTGCCACTAGCCGCCGGACAGATACGCAGTATTTT. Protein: CATSRRTDTQYF.

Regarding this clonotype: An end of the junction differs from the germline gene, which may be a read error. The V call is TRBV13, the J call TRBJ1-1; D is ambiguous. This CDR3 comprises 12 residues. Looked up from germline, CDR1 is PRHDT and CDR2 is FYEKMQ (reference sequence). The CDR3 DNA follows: TGTGCCAGCAGCTCCGCGAACACTGAAACTTTCTTT. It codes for CASSSANTETFF.

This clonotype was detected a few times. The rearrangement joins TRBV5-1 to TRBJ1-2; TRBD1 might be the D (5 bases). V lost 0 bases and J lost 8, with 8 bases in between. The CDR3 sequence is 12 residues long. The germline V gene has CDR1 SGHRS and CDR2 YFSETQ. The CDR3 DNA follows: TGCGCCAGCAGCTTGGGAGGGGAAGGCTACACCTTC. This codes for CASSLGGEGYTF.

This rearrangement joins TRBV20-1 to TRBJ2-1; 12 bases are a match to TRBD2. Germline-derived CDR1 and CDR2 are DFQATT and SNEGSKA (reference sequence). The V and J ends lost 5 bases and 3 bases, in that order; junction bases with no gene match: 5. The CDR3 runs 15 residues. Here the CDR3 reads CSAPPGLAGYNEQFF. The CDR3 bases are TGCAGTGCTCCTCCGGGACTAGCGGGCTACAATGAGCAGTTCTTC.

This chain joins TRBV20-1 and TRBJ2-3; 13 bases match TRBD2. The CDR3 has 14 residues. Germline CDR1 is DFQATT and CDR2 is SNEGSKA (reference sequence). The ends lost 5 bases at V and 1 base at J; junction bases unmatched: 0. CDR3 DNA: TGCAGTGCTGGACTAGCGGGAGGCACAGATACGCAGTATTTT. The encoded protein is CSAGLAGGTDTQYF.

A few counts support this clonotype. The CDR3 DNA reads as TGTGCCAGCAGCTTGGAGTTTACGGAGTTACAGGGGGGGACCCCTGAAATAGACGAGCAGTACTTC. This codes for CASSLEFTELQGGTPEIDEQYF. The chain recombines TRBV5-6 with TRBJ2-7; D might be TRBD1 (8 bases). Trimming took 0 bases from V and 5 from J, leaving 36 bases between them. Germline V CDR1 and CDR2: SGHDT, YYEEEE. The CDR3 is 22 amino acids.

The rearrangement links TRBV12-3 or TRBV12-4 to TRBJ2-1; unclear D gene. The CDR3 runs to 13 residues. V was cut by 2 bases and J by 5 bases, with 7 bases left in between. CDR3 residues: CASSLFKNNEQFF. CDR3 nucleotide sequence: TGTGCCAGCAGTTTATTTAAGAACAATGAGCAGTTCTTC.